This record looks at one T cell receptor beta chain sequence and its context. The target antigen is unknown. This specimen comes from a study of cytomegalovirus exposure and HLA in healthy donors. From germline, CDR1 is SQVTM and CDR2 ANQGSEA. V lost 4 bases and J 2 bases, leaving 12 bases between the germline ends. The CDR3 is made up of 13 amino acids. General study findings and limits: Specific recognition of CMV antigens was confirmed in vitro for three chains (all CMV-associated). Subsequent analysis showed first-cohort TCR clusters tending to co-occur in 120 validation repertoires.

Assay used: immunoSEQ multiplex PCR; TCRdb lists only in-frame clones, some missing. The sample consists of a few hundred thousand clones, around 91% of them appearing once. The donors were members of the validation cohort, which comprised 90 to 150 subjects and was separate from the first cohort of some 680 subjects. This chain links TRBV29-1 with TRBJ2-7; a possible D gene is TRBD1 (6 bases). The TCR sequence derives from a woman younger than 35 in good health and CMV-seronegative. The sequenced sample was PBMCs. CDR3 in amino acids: CSVVGQGTYEQYF. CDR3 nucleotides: TGCAGCGTTGTAGGCCAGGGGACCTACGAGCAGTACTTC.